Listed below are T cell receptor beta chains from one sample, sequenced in a study of neurological immune-mediated disorders. Each CDR3 protein is one row after TCRdb ran MiXCR on the 5' RACE reads. The data show under 80,000 distinct CDR3 sequences, roughly 5.5% seen once. The sample was PBMCs. The receptors here all came from a woman aged 25 to 45 with multiple sclerosis. CDR3s include the opening cysteine and the closing phenylalanine or tryptophan. Each record gives: clone size, CDR3 length, J gene, V gene, D gene, CDR3 protein, CDR3 DNA. A D gene is named only where the DNA matches it firmly. Size is omitted from some rows. Given values are once, few, many or a class for expanded clones.

>NA|14|TRBJ2-3|TRBV5-6|NA
CASSLTGPTDTQYF
TGTGCCAGCAGCTTGACAGGGCCAACAGATACGCAGTATTTT
>many|13|TRBJ1-5|TRBV12-3/TRBV12-4|NA
CASSLRSDQPQHF
TGTGCCAGCAGTTTACGTAGCGATCAGCCCCAGCATTTT
>many|13|TRBJ2-2|TRBV20-1|NA
CSAYPGGFGELFF
TGCAGTGCCTATCCTGGCGGGTTCGGGGAGCTGTTTTTT
>many|14|TRBJ1-1|TRBV5-1|NA
CASSLDPQMNEAFF
TGCGCCAGCAGCTTGGACCCCCAAATGAATGAAGCTTTCTTT
>many|14|TRBJ2-7|TRBV20-1|TRBD2
CSAREELAGTEQYF
TGCAGTGCTAGAGAGGAGCTAGCGGGGACCGAGCAGTACTTC
>few|15|TRBJ1-1|TRBV5-6|TRBD1
CASSLDRGMNTEAFF
TGTGCCAGCAGCTTGGACAGGGGGATGAACACTGAAGCTTTCTTT
>few|12|TRBJ1-2|TRBV27|TRBD1
CASSDRVHGYTF
TGTGCCAGTTCTGACAGGGTACATGGCTACACCTTC
>NA|15|TRBJ1-3|TRBV7-2|NA
CASSFHAGSGNTIYF
TGTGCCAGCAGCTTTCATGCCGGCTCTGGAAACACCATATATTTT
>many|13|TRBJ2-7|TRBV20-1|NA
CSATPLSAYEQYF
TGCAGTGCTACACCGCTCAGTGCCTACGAGCAGTACTTC
>many|12|TRBJ1-4|TRBV6-5|NA
CASSYSEGRLFF
TGTGCCAGCAGTTACTCTGAAGGGAGACTGTTTTTT
>many|14|TRBJ1-1|TRBV4-1|TRBD1
CASSDRDRHTEAFF
TGCGCCAGCAGTGACCGGGACAGGCACACTGAAGCTTTCTTT
>many|13|TRBJ1-5|TRBV20-1|TRBD1
CSAQGGPDQPQNF
TGCAGTGCTCAAGGGGGCCCGGATCAGCCCCAGAATTTT
>NA|14|TRBJ2-3|TRBV12-3/TRBV12-4|NA
CATKRRESTDTQYF
TGTGCCACCAAACGGAGGGAGAGCACAGATACGCAGTATTTT
>many|13|TRBJ1-6|TRBV3-1|NA
CASSQTGNSPLHF
TGTGCCAGCAGCCAGACGGGTAATTCACCCCTCCACTTT
>many|15|TRBJ2-1|TRBV20-1|NA
CSASRELDAYNEQFF
TGCAGTGCCTCCCGGGAACTCGATGCCTACAATGAGCAGTTCTTC
>many|11|TRBJ2-1|TRBV9|NA
CASSGDNEQFF
TGTGCCAGCAGCGGTGACAATGAGCAGTTCTTC
>many|14|TRBJ1-2|TRBV20-1|NA
CSASFEGVGYGYTF
TGCAGTGCTAGTTTCGAGGGCGTAGGTTATGGCTACACCTTC
>many|14|TRBJ1-2|TRBV5-1|TRBD1
CASSSGQGADGYTF
TGCGCCAGCAGCTCAGGACAGGGGGCCGATGGCTACACCTTC
>many|16|TRBJ2-3|TRBV29-1|NA
CSVPASSASSTDTQYF
TGCAGCGTTCCAGCCTCCTCAGCTAGCAGCACAGATACGCAGTATTTT
>many|12|TRBJ2-3|TRBV20-1|TRBD2
CSSSGGLDTQYF
TGCAGCAGTAGCGGGGGGTTAGATACGCAGTATTTT